In this sample, the clone carrying this TCR beta chain turned up many times. V dropped 5 bases and J dropped 5; count of bases not matched to a gene: 3. The CDR3 sequence is 13 residues long. From germline, CDR1 is MNHNS and CDR2 SASEGT. Within the library, unique molecular identifiers were attached to each individual cDNA molecule. TCRdb processed the RACE reads anew with MiXCR; each CDR3 protein has one entry. The sample shows over 300,000 distinct CDR3 sequences, approximately 5.1% of them seen only once. Time point given: pre-sensitization, week 0. The sample's treatment: therapeutic diphenylcyclopropenone sensitization with weekly scalp DPC. Ahead of each patch test application, blood was drawn. The sample originates from a study of human T cells and chemical hapten exposure. Study background: Alopecia areata, totalis and universalis patients, mostly female, were included.

This sequence joins TRBV6-1 and TRBJ2-1, with TRBD1 identical over 7 bases. The sequencing used whole blood, collected in connection with sensitization to the hapten diphenylcyclopropenone (DPC). This sequence originates from a woman aged 45-59 years with alopecia areata. Some clones in this sample may be carry-over from other donors' samples. The CDR3 coding sequence is TGTGCCAGCAGTCGCAGGGGGAACAATGAGCAGTTCTTC. Its protein is CASSRRGNNEQFF.